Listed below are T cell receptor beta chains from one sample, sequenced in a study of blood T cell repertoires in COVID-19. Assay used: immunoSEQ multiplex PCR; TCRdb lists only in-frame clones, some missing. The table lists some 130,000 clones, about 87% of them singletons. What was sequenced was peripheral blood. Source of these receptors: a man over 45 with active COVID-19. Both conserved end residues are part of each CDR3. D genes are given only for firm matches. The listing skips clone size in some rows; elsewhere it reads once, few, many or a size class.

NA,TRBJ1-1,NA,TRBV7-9,CASSPLWGGNTEAFF,TGTGCCAGCAGTCCCCTTTGGGGGGGGAACACTGAAGCTTTCTTT
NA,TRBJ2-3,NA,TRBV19,CASSSSFRSTDTQYF,TGTGCCAGTAGTTCTAGCTTTCGCAGCACAGATACGCAGTATTTT
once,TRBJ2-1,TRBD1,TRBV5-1,CASSLDGQESNEQFF,TGCGCCAGCAGCTTAGACGGACAGGAAAGCAATGAGCAGTTCTTC
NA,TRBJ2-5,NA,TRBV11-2,CASSLAVWETQYF,TGTGCCAGCAGCTTAGCGGTTTGGGAGACCCAGTACTTC
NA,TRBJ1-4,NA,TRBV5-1,CASSSYPGVSEKLFF,TGCGCCAGCAGCTCGTACCCAGGGGTCAGTGAAAAACTGTTTTTT
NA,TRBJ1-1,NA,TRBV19,CASSIQGRENTEAFF,TGTGCCAGTAGTATCCAGGGCCGAGAGAACACTGAAGCTTTCTTT
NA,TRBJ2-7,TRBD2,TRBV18,CASSPGRVAFEQYF,TGTGCCAGCTCCCCTGGGAGGGTGGCTTTCGAGCAGTACTTC
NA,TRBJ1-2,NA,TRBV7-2,CASSIPPGHFYGYTF,TGTGCCAGCAGCATTCCGCCGGGACACTTCTATGGCTACACCTTC
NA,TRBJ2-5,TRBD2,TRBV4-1,CASSQASGGQETQYF,TGCGCCAGCAGCCAAGCTAGCGGGGGGCAAGAGACCCAGTACTTC
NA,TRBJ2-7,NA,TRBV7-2,CASSPLGGSEQYF,TGTGCCAGCAGCCCCCTCGGGGGAAGCGAGCAGTACTTC
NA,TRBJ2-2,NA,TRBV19,CATRTRGRGNTGELFF,TGTGCCACCCGAACAAGGGGGAGGGGGAACACCGGGGAGCTGTTTTTT
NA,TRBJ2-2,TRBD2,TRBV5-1,CASSLIAGGPNTGELFF,TGCGCCAGCAGCCTCATAGCGGGGGGCCCTAACACCGGGGAGCTGTTTTTT
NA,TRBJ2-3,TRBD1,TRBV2,CASKTGGPSTDTQYF,TGTGCCAGTAAGACAGGGGGCCCCAGCACAGATACGCAGTATTTT
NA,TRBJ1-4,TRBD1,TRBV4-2,CASSQGGTGGNEKLFF,TGTGCCAGCAGCCAAGGCGGGACAGGGGGTAATGAAAAACTGTTTTTT
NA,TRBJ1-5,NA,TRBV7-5,CARSFYSNQPQHF,TGTGCCAGAAGTTTTTATAGCAATCAGCCCCAGCATTTT
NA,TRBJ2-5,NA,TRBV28,CASTSSLETQYF,TGTGCCAGCACTTCGTCGTTGGAGACCCAGTACTTC
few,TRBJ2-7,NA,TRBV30,CAWSKAEWGDSYEQYF,TGTGCCTGGAGTAAGGCAGAATGGGGGGACTCCTACGAGCAGTACTTC
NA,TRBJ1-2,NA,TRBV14,CASSQNGKGGNYGYTF,TGTGCCAGCAGCCAAAATGGCAAAGGGGGAAACTATGGCTACACCTTC
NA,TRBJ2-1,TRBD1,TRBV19,CASSPGTGNNEQFF,TGTGCCAGTAGTCCAGGGACAGGGAACAATGAGCAGTTCTTC
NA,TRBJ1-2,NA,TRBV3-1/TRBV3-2,CASSRGELNYGYTF,TGTGCCAGCAGCCGGGGCGAACTTAACTATGGCTACACCTTC
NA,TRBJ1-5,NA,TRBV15,CATSRVPEGGLRQPQHF,TGTGCCACCAGCAGAGTGCCTGAGGGGGGGCTAAGGCAGCCCCAGCATTTT
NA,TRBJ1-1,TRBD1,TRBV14,CASSTWTGGNTEAFF,TGTGCCAGCAGCACCTGGACAGGGGGCAACACTGAAGCTTTCTTT
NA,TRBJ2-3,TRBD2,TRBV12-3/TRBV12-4,CASGTTTDTQYF,TGTGCCAGCGGGACTACCACAGATACGCAGTATTTT
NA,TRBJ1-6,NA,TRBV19,CASSHGQINSPLHF,TGTGCCAGTAGCCACGGACAGATAAATTCACCCCTCCACTTT
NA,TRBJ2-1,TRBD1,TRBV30,CAWRKTTGGRNEQFF,TGTGCCTGGAGAAAAACTACAGGGGGTCGTAATGAGCAGTTCTTC